These 13 T cell receptor beta chains originate from one sample sequenced in a study of graft-versus-host responses after intestinal transplantation. The antigens these receptors bind are not known. Using immunoSEQ multiplex PCR, the repertoire was profiled, and TCRdb retains in-frame clones only, with some absent. Of about 100,000 clones in the sample, roughly 87% were seen once. The sample was unstimulated CD4+ T cells sorted from spleen or lymph node cells, taken before transplant. These receptors were taken from a human donor who was the organ donor for an intestinal transplant.

The chain uses TRBV5-1 and TRBJ2-2; D is uncertain. This CDR3 has 16 amino acids. Trimming shortened V by 0 bases and J by 2 bases, and 11 bases separated the two germline ends. Germline CDR1 reads SGHRS; CDR2 reads YFSETQ. CDR3 sequence reads: CASSLASGYNTGELFF. As DNA, the CDR3 is TGCGCCAGCAGCTTGGCCTCGGGTTATAACACCGGGGAGCTGTTTTTT.

This chain joins TRBV9 and TRBJ2-1; D possibly corresponds to TRBD1 (6 bases). Trimming left V 2 bases short and J 6 bases short, with 12 bases between. This CDR3 has 14 amino acids. CDR1 and CDR2 (germline): SGDLS, YYNGEE. The CDR3 region is CASSVSLQGNEQFF. In nucleotides, the CDR3 is TGTGCCAGCAGCGTTAGCTTACAGGGCAATGAGCAGTTCTTC.

The gene calls are TRBV28 and TRBJ2-7; no firm D call. V lost 3 bases, J lost 1 base, and 16 bases lay in between. The germline V gene encodes CDR1 MDHEN and CDR2 SYDVKM. There are 16 residues in the CDR3. The CDR3 DNA reads as TGTGCCAGCAGTTTTAATGGTCCCGGGCCGTCCTACGAGCAGTACTTC. Protein sequence: CASSFNGPGPSYEQYF.

The chain has TRBV5-1 and TRBJ2-7; D ambiguous. V dropped 5 bases and J dropped 4 bases, with 10 bases sitting between them. Per germline, CDR1 SGHRS and CDR2 YFSETQ. The CDR3 extends over 12 amino acids. This CDR3 reads CASRDVQYEQYF. CDR3 nucleotide sequence: TGCGCCAGCAGGGACGTGCAGTACGAGCAGTACTTC.

This clone was counted between two and nine times. This chain joins TRBV5-4 and TRBJ1-4, with TRBD1 matching over 11 bases. Unmatched junction bases numbered 3, after V lost 0 bases and J lost 11 bases. CDR1 and CDR2 from the germline V gene are SGHNT and YYREEE (reference sequence). CDR3 length equals 14 residues. As DNA, the CDR3 is TGTGCCAGCAGCTTGGGGGACAGGGGGGAGAAACTGTTTTTT. It specifies CASSLGDRGEKLFF.

The rearrangement links TRBV7-9 to TRBJ1-2, with D possibly matching TRBD1 (6 bases). The germline CDR1 and CDR2 sequences are SEHNR and FQNEAQ (reference sequence). The CDR3 is 17 residues long. V gave up 4 bases and J gave up 4 bases, with 22 bases separating them. CDR3 amino acids: CASSSTHRVDAAYGYTF. CDR3 nucleotide sequence: TGTGCCAGCAGCTCCACCCACAGGGTAGATGCGGCCTATGGCTACACCTTC.

The chain combines TRBV6-1 with TRBJ1-1; no firm D call. V shed 7 bases and J shed 7 bases, with 10 bases lying between them. The CDR3 extends over 11 amino acids. Germline V CDR1 and CDR2: MNHNS, SASEGT. The CDR3 is CASTYGSEAFF. CDR3 coding DNA: TGTGCCAGCACCTATGGGAGTGAAGCTTTCTTT.

This clone was counted a few times. This CDR3 is CASSLGSAGNQETQYF. The CDR3 coding sequence is TGTGCCAGCAGCTTAGGGTCGGCGGGGAACCAAGAGACCCAGTACTTC. This sequence joins TRBV7-2 and TRBJ2-5, with D tentatively TRBD2 (6 bases). From germline, CDR1 is SGHTA and CDR2 FQGNSA. The CDR3 has 16 amino acids. V lost 1 base and J 0 bases, leaving 12 bases between the germline ends.

The chain links TRBV7-3 to TRBJ2-7; D might be TRBD1 (6 bases). V gave up 0 bases and J gave up 7 bases, with 13 bases separating them. There are 14 residues in the CDR3. CDR1 and CDR2 from the germline V gene are SGHTA and FQGTGA. CDR3 in DNA: TGTGCCAGCAGCTTAACGGGGCAGGGGCGTGAGCAGTACTTC. Protein sequence: CASSLTGQGREQYF.

The V and J genes are TRBV2 and TRBJ2-5; 7 bases map to TRBD2. The CDR3 extends over 14 amino acids. V shed 6 bases and J 1 base; nucleotides not matched to a gene: 5. Germline V gene data show CDR1 as SNHLY and CDR2 as FYNNEI. CDR3 loop: CASSPLAFQETQYF. The CDR3, as DNA: TGTGCCAGCAGCCCACTAGCGTTCCAAGAGACCCAGTACTTC. The full variable domain, rest sourced from reference TRBV2 and TRBJ2-5, is EPEVTQTPSHQVTQMGQEVILRCVPISNHLYFYWYRQILGQKVEFLVSFYNNEISEKSEIFDDQFSVERPDGSNFTLKIRSTKLEDSAMYFCASSPLAFQETQYFGPGTRLLVL.

The chain links TRBV11-2 to TRBJ1-4; 9 nucleotides line up with TRBD1. Trimming cost V 3 bases and J 7 bases; bases outside gene matches: 6. CDR1 and CDR2 (germline): SGHAT, FQNNGV. There are 15 residues in the CDR3. The chain's CDR3 is CASSFGDRDVEKLFF. DNA for the CDR3: TGTGCCAGCAGCTTTGGGGACAGGGATGTTGAAAAACTGTTTTTT.

This chain uses TRBV7-9 with TRBJ1-5; D is unresolved. Trimming removed 5 bases at V and 0 bases at J, with 11 bases between. CDR1 SEHNR and CDR2 FQNEAQ come from the germline V gene (reference sequence). CDR3 size: 15 residues. The chain's CDR3 is CASSRSGNSNQPQHF. CDR3 DNA: TGTGCCAGCAGCCGATCGGGGAATAGCAATCAGCCCCAGCATTTT.

The chain combines TRBV20-1 with TRBJ2-5, with D possibly being TRBD2 (5 bases). Germline loops: CDR1 DFQATT, CDR2 SNEGSKA (reference sequence). The CDR3 has 11 residues. The CDR3 DNA follows: TGCATGTCAGCGGCACCCGGTACCCAGTACTTC. This codes for CMSAAPGTQYF.